This T cell receptor (beta chain) was recorded in a study of blood T cell repertoires in COVID-19. Study as a whole: Samples taken during acute and convalescent COVID-19 were collected in the United States, Italy and Spain. The analysed material was cDNA or gDNA that came from T cells, B-cell-depleted T cells, or PBMCs.

The CDR3 spans 14 residues. Per germline, CDR1 ENHRY and CDR2 SYGVKD. V lost 11 bases to trimming and J lost 0 bases; unmatched junction nucleotides: 9. Original data processing: Estimation of nucleated cell counts was performed using reference gene primer amplification. Using immunoSEQ multiplex PCR, the repertoire was profiled, and TCRdb retains in-frame clones only, with some absent. V, J and clone size derive from that table, while D and trimming were established from the DNA sequence. The sample consists of 55,000 to 85,000 clones, over 65% of them appearing once. The rearrangement links TRBV10-3 to TRBJ1-1, with 7 bases lining up with TRBD1. The clonotype comes from a woman aged 70 to 79 with acute or convalescent COVID-19. Sequencing was carried out using peripheral blood. CDR3 residues: CAVRDRGMNTEAFF. CDR3 DNA sequence: TGTGCCGTCCGGGACAGAGGCATGAACACTGAAGCTTTCTTT.